This T cell receptor beta chain was sequenced for a study of early T cells in non-severe SARS-CoV-2 infection. Study as a whole: Chains from this unsorted whole-blood bulk RNA could not be paired.

The study's findings and limits: VDJdb matching skewed toward anti-spike CD8 responses, missing private and CD4 specificities.

Germline values: CDR1 MNHEY, CDR2 SVGEGT. Losses at the gene ends were 6 bases for V and 6 bases for J; bases not matched to a gene: 4. The length of the CDR3 is 14 residues. Unique molecular identifiers tagged individual cDNA molecules. TCRdb re-called the 5' RACE reads with MiXCR, one entry per CDR3 protein. The sample holds around 68,000 distinct CDR3 sequences; around 12% are singletons and the top ten take over 1.2%. For this clonotype: Its antigen is currently unknown.

This sequence was found in an adult who was a healthcare worker with PCR-confirmed SARS-CoV-2 infection or an uninfected control (not recorded which). This specimen was whole blood, taken at baseline. The chain employs TRBV6-2 or TRBV6-3 and TRBJ1-5; 11 nucleotides line up with TRBD1. CDR3 in DNA: TGTGCCAGCAGGGGGACAGGGGGTACTCAGCCCCAGCATTTT. It encodes CASRGTGGTQPQHF.